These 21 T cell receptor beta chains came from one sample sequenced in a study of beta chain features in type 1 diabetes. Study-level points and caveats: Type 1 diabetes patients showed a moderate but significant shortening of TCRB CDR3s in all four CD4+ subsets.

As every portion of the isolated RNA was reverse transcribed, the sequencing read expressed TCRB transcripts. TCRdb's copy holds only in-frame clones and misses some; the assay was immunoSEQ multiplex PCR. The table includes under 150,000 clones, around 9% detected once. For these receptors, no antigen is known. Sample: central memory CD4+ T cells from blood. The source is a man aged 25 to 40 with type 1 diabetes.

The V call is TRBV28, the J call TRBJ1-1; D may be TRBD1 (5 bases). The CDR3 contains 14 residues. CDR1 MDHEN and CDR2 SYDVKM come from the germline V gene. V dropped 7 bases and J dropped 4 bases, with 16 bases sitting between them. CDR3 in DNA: TGTGCCAGCACTACACAGGCCTTGAGCACTGAAGCTTTCTTT. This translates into CASTTQALSTEAFF. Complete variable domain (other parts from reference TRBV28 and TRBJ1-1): DVKVTQSSRYLVKRTGEKVFLECVQDMDHENMFWYRQDPGLGLRLIYFSYDVKMKEKGDIPEGYSVSREKKERFSLILESASTNQTSMYLCASTTQALSTEAFFGQGTRLTVV.

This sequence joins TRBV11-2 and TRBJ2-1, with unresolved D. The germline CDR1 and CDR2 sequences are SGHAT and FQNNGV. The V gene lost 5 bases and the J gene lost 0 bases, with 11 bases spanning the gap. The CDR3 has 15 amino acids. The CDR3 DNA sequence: TGTGCCAGCAGCCCCACAAGGAGCTCCTACAATGAGCAGTTCTTC. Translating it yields CASSPTRSSYNEQFF.

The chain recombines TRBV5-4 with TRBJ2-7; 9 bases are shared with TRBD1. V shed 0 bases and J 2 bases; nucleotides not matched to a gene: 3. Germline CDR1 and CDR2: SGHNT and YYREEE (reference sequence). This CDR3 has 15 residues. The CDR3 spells CASSLGGQGTYEQYF. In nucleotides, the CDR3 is TGTGCCAGCAGCTTGGGGGGACAGGGAACCTACGAGCAGTACTTC.

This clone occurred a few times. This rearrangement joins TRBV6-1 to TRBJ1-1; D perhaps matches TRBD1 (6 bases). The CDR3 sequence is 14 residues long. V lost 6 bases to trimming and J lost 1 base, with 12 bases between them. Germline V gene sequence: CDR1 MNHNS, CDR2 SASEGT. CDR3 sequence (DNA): TGTGCCAGCAGCCACAGGGTGGCGAACACTGAAGCTTTCTTT. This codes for CASSHRVANTEAFF.

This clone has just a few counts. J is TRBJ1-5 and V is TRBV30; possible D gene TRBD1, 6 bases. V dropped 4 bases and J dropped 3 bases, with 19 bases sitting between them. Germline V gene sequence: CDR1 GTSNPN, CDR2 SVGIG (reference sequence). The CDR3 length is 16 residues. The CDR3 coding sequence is TGTGCCTGGACGCCCCTTACAGGGCAGATCAATCAGCCCCAGCATTTT. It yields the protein CAWTPLTGQINQPQHF.

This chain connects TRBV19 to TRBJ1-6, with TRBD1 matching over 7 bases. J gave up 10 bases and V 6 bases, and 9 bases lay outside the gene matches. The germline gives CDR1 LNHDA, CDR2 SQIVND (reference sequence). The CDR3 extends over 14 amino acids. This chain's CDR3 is CASSLTGNRSPLHF. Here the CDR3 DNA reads TGTGCCAGTAGCCTGACAGGGAATCGGTCACCCCTCCACTTT. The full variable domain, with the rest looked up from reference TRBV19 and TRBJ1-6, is DGGITQSPKYLFRKEGQNVTLSCEQNLNHDAMYWYRQDPGQGLRLIYYSQIVNDFQKGDIAEGYSVSREKKESFPLTVTSAQKNPTAFYLCASSLTGNRSPLHFGNGTRLTVT.

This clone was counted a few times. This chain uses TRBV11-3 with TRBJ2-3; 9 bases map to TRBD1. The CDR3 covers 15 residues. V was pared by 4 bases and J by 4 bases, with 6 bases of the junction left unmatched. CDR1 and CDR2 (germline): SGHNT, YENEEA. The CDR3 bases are TGTGCCAGCAGCTCGTTTACAGGGGGCGCAGATACGCAGTATTTT. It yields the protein CASSSFTGGADTQYF.

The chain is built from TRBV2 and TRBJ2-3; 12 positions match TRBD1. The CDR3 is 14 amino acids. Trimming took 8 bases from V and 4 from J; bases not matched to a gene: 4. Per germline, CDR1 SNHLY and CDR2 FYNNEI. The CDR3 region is CASARDRGPDTQYF. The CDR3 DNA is TGTGCCAGCGCCCGGGACAGGGGGCCAGATACGCAGTATTTT.

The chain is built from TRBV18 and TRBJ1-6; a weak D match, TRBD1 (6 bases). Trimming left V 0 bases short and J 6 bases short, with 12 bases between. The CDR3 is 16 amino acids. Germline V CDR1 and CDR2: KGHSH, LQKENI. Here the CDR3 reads CASSPPWTERNSPLHF. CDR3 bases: TGTGCCAGCTCACCACCCTGGACAGAACGTAATTCACCCCTCCACTTT.

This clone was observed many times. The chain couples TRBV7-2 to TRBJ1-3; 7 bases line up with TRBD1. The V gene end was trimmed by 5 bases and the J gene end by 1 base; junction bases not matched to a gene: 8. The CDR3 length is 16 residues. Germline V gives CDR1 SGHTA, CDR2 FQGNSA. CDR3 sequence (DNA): TGTGCCAGCAGCCGCTCGACAGGGAGGTCTGGAAACACCATATATTTT. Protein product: CASSRSTGRSGNTIYF.

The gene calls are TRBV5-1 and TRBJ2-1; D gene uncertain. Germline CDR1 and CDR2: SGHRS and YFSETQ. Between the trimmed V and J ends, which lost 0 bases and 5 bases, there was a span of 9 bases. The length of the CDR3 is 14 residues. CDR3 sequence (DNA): TGCGCCAGCAGCTTGGACCCAGAGGACAATGAGCAGTTCTTC. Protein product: CASSLDPEDNEQFF.

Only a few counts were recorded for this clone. CDR3 sequence (DNA): TGTGCCAGCAGCAGTAACTATGGCTACACCTTC. Translating it yields CASSSNYGYTF. The J gene is TRBJ1-2, the V gene TRBV28; D remains unclear. Deletions cut 6 bases from V and 1 base from J, with 3 bases between. Germline CDR1 MDHEN, CDR2 SYDVKM. The CDR3 spans 11 residues.

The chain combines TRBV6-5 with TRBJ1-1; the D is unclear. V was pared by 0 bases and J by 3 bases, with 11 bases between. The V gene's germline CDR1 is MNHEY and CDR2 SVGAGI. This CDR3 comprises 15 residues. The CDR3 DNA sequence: TGTGCCAGCAGTTACTCGAGGGCATCCGACACTGAAGCTTTCTTT. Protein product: CASSYSRASDTEAFF.

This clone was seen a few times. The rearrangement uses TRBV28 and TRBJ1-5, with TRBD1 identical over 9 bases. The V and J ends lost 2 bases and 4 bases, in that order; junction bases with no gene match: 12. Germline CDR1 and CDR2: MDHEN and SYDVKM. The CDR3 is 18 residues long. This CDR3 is CASSLLATGGQLNQPQHF. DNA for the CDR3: TGTGCCAGCAGTTTACTAGCTACAGGGGGCCAATTAAATCAGCCCCAGCATTTT.

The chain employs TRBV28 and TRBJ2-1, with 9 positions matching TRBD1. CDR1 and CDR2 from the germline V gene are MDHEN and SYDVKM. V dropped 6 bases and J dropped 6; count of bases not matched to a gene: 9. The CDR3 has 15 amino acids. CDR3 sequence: CASRTAGTGTNEQFF. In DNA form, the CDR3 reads TGTGCCAGCAGGACCGCCGGGACAGGGACCAATGAGCAGTTCTTC.

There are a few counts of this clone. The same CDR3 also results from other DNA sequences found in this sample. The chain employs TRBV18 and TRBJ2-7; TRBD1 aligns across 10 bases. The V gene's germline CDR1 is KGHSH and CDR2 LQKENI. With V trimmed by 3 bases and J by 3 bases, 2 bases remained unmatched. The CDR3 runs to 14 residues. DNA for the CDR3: TGTGCCAGCTCACCTGGGACAGGGGACTACGAGCAGTACTTC. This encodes CASSPGTGDYEQYF.

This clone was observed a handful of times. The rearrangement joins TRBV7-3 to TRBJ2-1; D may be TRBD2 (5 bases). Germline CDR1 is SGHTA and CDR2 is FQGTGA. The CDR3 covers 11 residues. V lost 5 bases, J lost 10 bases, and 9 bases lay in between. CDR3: CASSLRGEQFF. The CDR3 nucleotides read TGTGCCAGCAGCCTACGAGGGGAGCAGTTCTTC.

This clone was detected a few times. Here the CDR3 reads CASSLAAGGQETQYF. In DNA form, the CDR3 reads TGTGCCAGCAGCTTAGCGGCCGGGGGCCAAGAGACCCAGTACTTC. The V gene is TRBV7-8, the J gene TRBJ2-5; tentatively, D is TRBD2 (6 bases). Germline lookup yields CDR1 SGHVS and CDR2 FQNEAQ. This CDR3 has 15 residues. V shed 0 bases and J shed 1 base, with 9 bases lying between them.

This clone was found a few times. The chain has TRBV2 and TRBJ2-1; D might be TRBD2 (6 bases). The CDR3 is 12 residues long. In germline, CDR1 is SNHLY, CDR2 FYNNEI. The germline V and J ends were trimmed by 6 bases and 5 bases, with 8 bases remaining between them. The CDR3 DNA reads TGTGCCAGCAGCGGGACTCACAATGAGCAGTTCTTC. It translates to CASSGTHNEQFF. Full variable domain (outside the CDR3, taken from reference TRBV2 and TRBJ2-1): EPEVTQTPSHQVTQMGQEVILRCVPISNHLYFYWYRQILGQKVEFLVSFYNNEISEKSEIFDDQFSVERPDGSNFTLKIRSTKLEDSAMYFCASSGTHNEQFFGPGTRLTVL.

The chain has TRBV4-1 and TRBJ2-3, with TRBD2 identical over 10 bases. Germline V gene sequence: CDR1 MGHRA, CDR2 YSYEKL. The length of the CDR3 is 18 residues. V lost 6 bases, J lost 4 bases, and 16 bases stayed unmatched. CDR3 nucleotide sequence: TGCGCCAGCAGTCGAATTCTTCCCAGCGGGGGGGAAGCAGATACGCAGTATTTT. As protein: CASSRILPSGGEADTQYF.

The CDR3 DNA follows: TGTGCCAGCAGCCCACAGGATCCGTACGAGCAGTACTTC. This encodes CASSPQDPYEQYF. The J gene is TRBJ2-7, the V gene TRBV7-2, with D possibly matching TRBD1 (5 bases). This CDR3 region has 13 residues. The germline gives CDR1 SGHTA, CDR2 FQGNSA. Trimming left V 5 bases short and J 4 bases short, with 12 bases between.